Following are 21 T cell receptor beta chains from one sample sequenced in a study of cytomegalovirus exposure and HLA in healthy donors. Primers included in the PCR were 60 Vbeta and 13 Jbeta primers. TCRdb's copy holds only in-frame clones and misses some; the assay was immunoSEQ multiplex PCR. The sample contains hundreds of thousands of clones, 70% to 80% of which appear only once. The specimen sequenced was PBMCs. The receptors shown here come from a girl under 10 years old in good health and CMV-seronegative.

This chain connects TRBV2 to TRBJ2-2; D is perhaps TRBD1 (5 bases). The germline V gene has CDR1 SNHLY and CDR2 FYNNEI. This CDR3 is 12 amino acids long. V dropped 4 bases and J dropped 6 bases, with 6 bases sitting between them. The CDR3 loop is CASSAGPGELFF. For the CDR3, the DNA is TGTGCCAGCAGTGCAGGGCCCGGGGAGCTGTTTTTT.

The chain combines TRBV27 with TRBJ2-5, with TRBD2 identical over 9 bases. The J segment lost 5 bases and the V segment lost 5 bases, leaving 9 bases of the junction unmatched. This CDR3 spans 15 amino acids. The germline V gene encodes CDR1 MNHEY and CDR2 SMNVEV (reference sequence). The CDR3 nucleotides are TGTGCCAGCAGTCCCGGACTAGCGTCGTATGAGACCCAGTACTTC. Its protein is CASSPGLASYETQYF.

This clone was seen repeatedly, ten times or more. The V call is TRBV15, the J call TRBJ1-5; 8 nucleotides match TRBD1. The CDR3 loop spans 15 amino acids. CDR1 and CDR2 (germline): LNHNV, YYDKDF (reference sequence). The V segment lost 0 bases and the J segment 6 bases; nucleotides outside the gene matches: 4. In DNA, the CDR3 is TGTGCCACCAGCAGAGATTCAGGGGGCGGTCAGCCCCAGCATTTT. It codes for CATSRDSGGGQPQHF.

The chain links TRBV29-1 to TRBJ1-1, with 9 nucleotides matching TRBD1. Trimming removed 7 bases from V and 2 bases from J; junction bases left unmatched: 5. The CDR3 consists of 13 residues. Germline V CDR1 and CDR2: SQVTM, ANQGSEA. The CDR3 here is CSGWTGANTEAFF. CDR3 coding DNA: TGCAGCGGATGGACAGGGGCCAACACTGAAGCTTTCTTT.

On this clone itself: Its ends do not fully match the called genes, so a read error is possible. The rearrangement joins TRBV7-9 to TRBJ1-2, with D possibly matching TRBD1 (6 bases). The V gene's germline CDR1 is SEHNR and CDR2 FQNEAQ (reference sequence). The CDR3 covers 13 residues. Here the CDR3 reads CASSLDSVYGYTF. The CDR3 DNA reads as TGTGCTAGCAGCTTGGACAGCGTCTATGGCTACACCTTC. The variable domain in full, with the rest retrieved from reference TRBV7-9 and TRBJ1-2, is DTGVSQNPRHKITKRGQNVTFRCDPISEHNRLYWYRQTLGQGPEFLTYFQNEAQLEKSRLLSDRFSAERPKGSFSTLEIQRTEQGDSAMYLCASSLDSVYGYTFGSGTRLTVV.

The J gene is TRBJ2-7, the V gene TRBV7-9, with 11 nucleotides matching TRBD1. Germline loops: CDR1 SEHNR, CDR2 FQNEAQ (reference sequence). The trim removed 1 base at V and 2 bases at J, leaving 7 bases unmatched. This CDR3 comprises 17 residues. The CDR3 DNA is TGTGCCAGCAGCTTAGGCGGGACAGGGGGAAACCCCTACGAGCAGTACTTC. Protein product: CASSLGGTGGNPYEQYF.

The V gene is TRBV7-9, the J gene TRBJ2-2; TRBD2 is a possible D gene (5 bases). Trimming shortened V by 8 bases and J by 4 bases, and 14 bases separated the two germline ends. CDR3 size: 14 residues. Germline V gene sequence: CDR1 SEHNR, CDR2 FQNEAQ (reference sequence). The CDR3 region has the DNA TGTGCCAGCCGCCCGGAGGCTGCCACCGGGGAGCTGTTTTTT. Amino acids: CASRPEAATGELFF.

This rearrangement joins TRBV4-1 to TRBJ1-1; D may be TRBD1 (6 bases). Germline CDR1 is MGHRA and CDR2 is YSYEKL. The CDR3 sequence is 16 residues long. The V end was cut by 4 bases, the J end by 0 bases, with 15 bases between. The CDR3 DNA sequence: TGCGCCAGCAGCCCGAGCTACAGGGACGTGAACACTGAAGCTTTCTTT. Translated, it gives CASSPSYRDVNTEAFF.

This chain joins TRBV19 and TRBJ2-2; weak D call: TRBD2 (6 bases). V was pared by 3 bases and J by 5 bases, with 7 bases between. There are 13 residues in the CDR3. Germline V lookup: CDR1 LNHDA, CDR2 SQIVND (reference sequence). CDR3 DNA sequence: TGTGCCAGTAGTATGAGCGGGACCGGGGAGCTGTTTTTT. Its protein is CASSMSGTGELFF.

V and J are TRBV6-5 and TRBJ2-7; 7 bases fit TRBD1. Germline CDR1 is MNHEY and CDR2 is SVGAGI. This CDR3 region has 13 residues. After removal of 5 bases from V and 11 bases from J, the junction contained 12 bases not matched to a gene. In nucleotides, the CDR3 is TGTGCCAGCAGTCCTCAAAGCCGGGACAGAAAGTACTTC. It translates to CASSPQSRDRKYF.

The gene calls are TRBV9 and TRBJ2-1; 12 bases line up with TRBD2. The trim removed 4 bases at V and 7 bases at J, leaving 9 bases unmatched. CDR3 length: 16 amino acids. Germline loops: CDR1 SGDLS, CDR2 YYNGEE. Here the CDR3 reads CASSPTRTSGVNEQFF. CDR3 coding DNA: TGTGCCAGCAGCCCCACCAGGACTAGCGGGGTGAATGAGCAGTTCTTC.

This chain links TRBV10-3 with TRBJ2-7; D is possibly TRBD1 (5 bases). CDR1 ENHRY and CDR2 SYGVKD come from the germline V gene. This CDR3 comprises 16 residues. V shed 2 bases and J shed 2 bases, with 16 bases lying between them. CDR3 protein: CAISEPGSGRPYEQYF. DNA of the CDR3: TGTGCCATCAGTGAGCCTGGCTCAGGGCGACCCTACGAGCAGTACTTC.

The chain combines TRBV6-5 with TRBJ2-2; D gene uncertain. Trimming cost V 6 bases and J 9 bases, with 11 bases left between them. CDR3 length: 12 residues. Germline-derived CDR1 and CDR2 are MNHEY and SVGAGI. The CDR3 bases are TGTGCCAGCAGCCCACAGAGCCGGGAGCTGTTTTTT. Encoded protein: CASSPQSRELFF.

The rearrangement joins TRBV2 to TRBJ1-2; a weak D match, TRBD1 (6 bases). The V end was cut by 2 bases, the J end by 4 bases, with 8 bases between. This CDR3 comprises 13 residues. The V gene's germline CDR1 is SNHLY and CDR2 FYNNEI. CDR3 protein: CASSERTVYGYTF. The CDR3 nucleotides read TGTGCCAGCAGTGAACGGACAGTCTATGGCTACACCTTC.

The gene calls are TRBV5-1 and TRBJ1-2; 7 bases align to TRBD1. Germline CDR1 reads SGHRS; CDR2 reads YFSETQ. The CDR3 spans 9 residues. After removal of 8 bases from V and 11 bases from J, the junction contained 3 bases not matched to a gene. The CDR3 sequence is CARPGGYTF. CDR3 DNA sequence: TGCGCCAGGCCAGGGGGATACACCTTC.

The table lists this clone with a count of one. The rearrangement uses TRBV4-2 and TRBJ1-2; TRBD1 matches 9 bases. The CDR3 spans 15 residues. Per the germline V gene, CDR1 is LGHNA and CDR2 is YNFKEQ. The junction had 4 bases not matched to a gene; V was cut back by 0 bases and J by 5 bases. The CDR3 region has the DNA TGTGCCAGCAGCCAAGATGAGGACAGGGGATATGGCTACACCTTC. It translates to CASSQDEDRGYGYTF.

This clone came up once. The chain recombines TRBV23-1 with TRBJ1-1; D is unclear. TRBV23-1 counts as an open reading frame of uncertain function. Trimming stripped 5 bases from V and 5 bases from J, with 6 bases between. The CDR3 has 11 amino acids. CDR3 sequence (DNA): TGCGCCAGCAGTAGTCGGACTGAAGCTTTCTTT. It yields the protein CASSSRTEAFF.

This chain joins TRBV27 and TRBJ1-5, with 8 bases lining up with TRBD1. After removal of 3 bases from V and 5 bases from J, the junction contained 6 bases not matched to a gene. There are 15 residues in the CDR3. Germline-derived CDR1 and CDR2 are MNHEY and SMNVEV (reference sequence). The DNA for the CDR3 is TGTGCCAGCAGTTTGTCGGGACAGGCACATCAGCCCCAGCATTTT. Amino acids: CASSLSGQAHQPQHF.

The rearrangement uses TRBV6-6 and TRBJ1-3, with TRBD1 matching over 9 bases. J was trimmed by 9 bases and V by 5 bases; bases with no gene match: 11. The CDR3 has 15 residues. Germline-derived CDR1 and CDR2 are MNHNY and SVGAGI (reference sequence). CDR3 protein: CASSRRDRENSTIYF. In DNA, the CDR3 is TGTGCCAGCAGTCGTAGGGACAGGGAGAATAGCACCATATATTTT.

V is TRBV27 and J is TRBJ2-7; TRBD2 agrees at 8 bases. The V and J ends lost 11 bases and 2 bases, in that order; junction bases with no gene match: 23. Per germline, CDR1 MNHEY and CDR2 SMNVEV (reference sequence). This CDR3 spans 18 amino acids. As DNA, the CDR3 is TGTGCCGGACGGTGGGGACTAGGAGGGGTATTACGTACCTACGAGCAGTACTTC. It translates to CAGRWGLGGVLRTYEQYF.

The V call is TRBV2, the J call TRBJ2-7, with 9 bases that match TRBD2. With 4 bases clipped from V and 2 bases from J, the junction kept 12 bases outside the gene matches. CDR1 SNHLY and CDR2 FYNNEI come from the germline V gene. The CDR3 runs to 17 residues. CDR3 DNA: TGTGCCAGCAGTGGGGTCTTTAGCGGGGGTGCTCCCTACGAGCAGTACTTC. This gives the protein CASSGVFSGGAPYEQYF.